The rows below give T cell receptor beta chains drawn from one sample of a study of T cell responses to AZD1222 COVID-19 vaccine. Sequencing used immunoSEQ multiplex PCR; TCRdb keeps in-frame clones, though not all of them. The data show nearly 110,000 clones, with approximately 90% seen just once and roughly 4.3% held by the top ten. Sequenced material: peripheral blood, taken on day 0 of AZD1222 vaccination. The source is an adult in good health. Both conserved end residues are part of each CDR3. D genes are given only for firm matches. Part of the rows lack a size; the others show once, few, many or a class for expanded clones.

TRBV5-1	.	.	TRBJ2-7	TGCGCCAGCCGCACCCGGACGGCGGAGGAGCAGTACTTC	CASRTRTAEEQYF
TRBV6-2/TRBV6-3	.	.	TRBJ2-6	TGTGCCAGCAGTCCCGACTACCGAAGAGGAGCCAACGTCCTGACTTTC	CASSPDYRRGANVLTF
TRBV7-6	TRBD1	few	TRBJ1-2	TGTGCCAGCAGCCTGACCCCGGGACAGGGCCTTTATGGCTACACCTTC	CASSLTPGQGLYGYTF
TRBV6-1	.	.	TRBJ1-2	TGTGCCAGCAGTGAAGAGAGGGGGGCTATAGCTAACTATGGCTACACCTTC	CASSEERGAIANYGYTF
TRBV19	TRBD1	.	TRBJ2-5	TGTGCCAGTAGGCGTATAGACAGGGAAGAGACCCAGTACTTC	CASRRIDREETQYF
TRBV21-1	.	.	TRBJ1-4	TGTGCCAGCAGCAAGCGGACAGCTCCAACTAATGAAAAACTGTTTTTT	CASSKRTAPTNEKLFF
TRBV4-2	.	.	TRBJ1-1	TGTGCCAGCAGCCAAGCAGGGAGGAACACTGAAGCTTTCTTT	CASSQAGRNTEAFF
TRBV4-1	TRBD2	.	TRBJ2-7	TGCGCCAGCAGCGCAGGACTAGCGGGAGAATACGAGCAGTACTTC	CASSAGLAGEYEQYF
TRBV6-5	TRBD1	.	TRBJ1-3	TGTGCCAGCGCACTAGACAGGGGGGCTGGAAACACCATATATTTT	CASALDRGAGNTIYF
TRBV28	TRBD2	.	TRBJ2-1	TGTGCCAGCCAGATTGGGGGACTAGCGGGAGAGTTTGAGCAGTTCTTC	CASQIGGLAGEFEQFF
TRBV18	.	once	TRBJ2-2	TGTGCCAGCTCGCGGGAAATCTCCACCGGGGAGCTGTTTTTT	CASSREISTGELFF
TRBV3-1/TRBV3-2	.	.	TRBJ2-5	TGTGCCAGCAGTCGACTTAGCGGAAAAGAGACCCAGTACTTC	CASSRLSGKETQYF
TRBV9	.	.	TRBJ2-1	TGTGCCAGCAGCCCCCATTGGCTAGGCCACATCAATGAGCAGTTCTTC	CASSPHWLGHINEQFF
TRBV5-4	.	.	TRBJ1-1	TGTGCCAGCACCCTACAGGGAGGCGCTGAAGCTTTCTTT	CASTLQGGAEAFF
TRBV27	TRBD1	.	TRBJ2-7	TGTGCCAGCAGTCGGGACAGCCCAATTTACGAGCAGTACTTC	CASSRDSPIYEQYF
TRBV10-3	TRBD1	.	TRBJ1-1	TGTGCCATCAGGAAGGGACAGTCAACTGAAGCTTTCTTT	CAIRKGQSTEAFF
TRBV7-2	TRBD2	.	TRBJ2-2	TGTGCCAGCAGCCTTCGACTAGCGGGAGATTCCGGGGAGCTGTTTTTT	CASSLRLAGDSGELFF
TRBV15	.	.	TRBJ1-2	TGTGCCACCAGTGCCAGGCGGTTTTATGGCTACACCTTC	CATSARRFYGYTF
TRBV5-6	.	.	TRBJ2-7	TGTGCCAGCAGCTTGTGGGTCGGCGAGCCCTACGGAAACTTC	CASSLWVGEPYGNF
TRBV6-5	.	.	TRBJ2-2	TGTGCCAGCAGTTACCGATACACCGGGGAGCTGTTTTTT	CASSYRYTGELFF
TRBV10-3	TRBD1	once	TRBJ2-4	TGTGCCATCAGTGAGGTCGCAGGGGGTGGAAACATTCAGTACTTC	CAISEVAGGGNIQYF
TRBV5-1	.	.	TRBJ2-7	TGCGCCAGCAGCTCCAGCCGTCGCCAGTACGAGCAGTACTTC	CASSSSRRQYEQYF
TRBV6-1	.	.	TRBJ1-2	TGTGCCAGCAGTGAAGGCCTAGGGGTTTCCTATGGCTACACCTTC	CASSEGLGVSYGYTF
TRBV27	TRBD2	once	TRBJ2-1	TGTGCCAGCAGTTTATTAATCAATAGCGGGATTAACAATGAGCAGTTCTTC	CASSLLINSGINNEQFF
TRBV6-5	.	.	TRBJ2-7	TGTGCCAGCAGTTACCAGGGGATCAACGAGCAGTACTTC	CASSYQGINEQYF